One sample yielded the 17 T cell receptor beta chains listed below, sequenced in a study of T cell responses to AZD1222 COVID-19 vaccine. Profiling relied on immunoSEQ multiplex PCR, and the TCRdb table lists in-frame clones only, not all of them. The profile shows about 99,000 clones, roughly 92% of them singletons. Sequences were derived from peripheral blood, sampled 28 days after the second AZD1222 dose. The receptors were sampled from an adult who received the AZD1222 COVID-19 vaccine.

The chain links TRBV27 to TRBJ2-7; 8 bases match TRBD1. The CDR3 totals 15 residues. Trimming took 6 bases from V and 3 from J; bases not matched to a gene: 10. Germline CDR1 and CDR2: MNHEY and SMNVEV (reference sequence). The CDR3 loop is CASRGQESIGYEQYF. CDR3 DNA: TGTGCCAGCAGGGGACAGGAATCAATAGGCTACGAGCAGTACTTC.

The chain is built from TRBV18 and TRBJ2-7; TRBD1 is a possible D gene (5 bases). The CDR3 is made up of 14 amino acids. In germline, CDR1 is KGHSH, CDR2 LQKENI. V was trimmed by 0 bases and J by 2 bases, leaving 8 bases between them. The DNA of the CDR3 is TGTGCCAGCTCACCACCCCAGGGAACCTACGAGCAGTACTTC. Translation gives CASSPPQGTYEQYF.

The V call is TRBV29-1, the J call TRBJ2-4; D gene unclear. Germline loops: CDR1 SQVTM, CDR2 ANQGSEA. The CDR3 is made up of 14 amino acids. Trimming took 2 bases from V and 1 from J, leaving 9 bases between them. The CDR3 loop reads CSVEPGGAKNIQYF. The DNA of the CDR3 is TGCAGCGTTGAACCGGGCGGTGCCAAAAACATTCAGTACTTC.

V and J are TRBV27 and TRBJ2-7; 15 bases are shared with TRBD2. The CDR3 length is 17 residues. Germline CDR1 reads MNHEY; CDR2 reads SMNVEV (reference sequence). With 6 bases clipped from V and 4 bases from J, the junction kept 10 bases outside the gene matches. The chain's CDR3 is CASSRYSGTSGRYEQYF. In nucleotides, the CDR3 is TGTGCCAGCAGCCGATATTCCGGGACTAGCGGGAGGTACGAGCAGTACTTC.

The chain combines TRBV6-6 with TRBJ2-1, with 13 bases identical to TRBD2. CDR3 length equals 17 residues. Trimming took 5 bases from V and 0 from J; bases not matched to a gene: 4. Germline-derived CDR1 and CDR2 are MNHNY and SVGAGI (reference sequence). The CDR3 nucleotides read TGTGCCAGCAGTCCCCGGACTAGCGGGAGCTCCTACAATGAGCAGTTCTTC. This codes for CASSPRTSGSSYNEQFF.

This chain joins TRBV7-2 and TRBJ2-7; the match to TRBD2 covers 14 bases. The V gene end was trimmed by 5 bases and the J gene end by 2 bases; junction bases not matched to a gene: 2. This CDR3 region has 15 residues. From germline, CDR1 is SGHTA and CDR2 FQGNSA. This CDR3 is CASSLGLAGAYEQYF. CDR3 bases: TGTGCCAGCAGCCTGGGACTAGCGGGAGCCTACGAGCAGTACTTC.

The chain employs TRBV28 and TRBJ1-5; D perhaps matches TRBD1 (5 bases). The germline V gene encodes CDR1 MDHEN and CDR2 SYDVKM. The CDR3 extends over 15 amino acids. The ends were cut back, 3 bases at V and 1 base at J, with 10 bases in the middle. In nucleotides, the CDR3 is TGTGCCAGCAGTTTTAGGACACGGAGCAATCAGCCCCAGCATTTT. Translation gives CASSFRTRSNQPQHF.

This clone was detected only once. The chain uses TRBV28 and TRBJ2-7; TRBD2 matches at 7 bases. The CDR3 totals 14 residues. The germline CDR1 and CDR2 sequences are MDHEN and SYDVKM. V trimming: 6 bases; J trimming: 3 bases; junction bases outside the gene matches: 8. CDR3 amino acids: CASRQSGNSYEQYF. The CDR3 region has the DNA TGTGCCAGCAGGCAGAGCGGGAATAGCTACGAGCAGTACTTC.

The CDR3, as DNA: TGTGCCAGCAGTTCCCAAACGCGCCCATTGAACTATGGCTACACCTTC. It encodes CASSSQTRPLNYGYTF. The chain uses TRBV6-5 and TRBJ1-2; D is uncertain. The CDR3 contains 16 residues. Germline V gene lookup returns CDR1 MNHEY and CDR2 SVGAGI. Trimming removed 4 bases from V and 2 bases from J, with 17 bases in between.

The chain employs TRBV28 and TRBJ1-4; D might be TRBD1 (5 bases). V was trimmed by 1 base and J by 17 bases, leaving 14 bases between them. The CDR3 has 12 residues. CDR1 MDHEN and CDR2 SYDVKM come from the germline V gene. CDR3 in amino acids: CASSLSGRGVFF. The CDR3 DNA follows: TGTGCCAGCAGTTTATCGGGACGTGGGGTTTTTTTT.

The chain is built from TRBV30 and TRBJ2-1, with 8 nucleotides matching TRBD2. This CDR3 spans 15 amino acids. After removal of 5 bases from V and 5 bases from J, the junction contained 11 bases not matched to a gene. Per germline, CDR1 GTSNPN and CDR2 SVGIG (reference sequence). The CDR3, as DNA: TGTGCCTGGGCCCGCCCCGGGACTAGGAACAATGAGCAGTTCTTC. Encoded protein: CAWARPGTRNNEQFF.

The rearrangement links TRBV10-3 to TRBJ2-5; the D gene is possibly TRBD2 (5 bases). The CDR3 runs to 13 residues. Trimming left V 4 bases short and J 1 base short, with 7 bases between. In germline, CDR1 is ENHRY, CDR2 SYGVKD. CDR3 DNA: TGTGCCATCAGTGCGAGGGTCCAAGAGACCCAGTACTTC. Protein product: CAISARVQETQYF.

CDR3 DNA: TGTGCCAGCAGACTACAGGGGCGGAGCTCTGGGGCCAACGTCCTGACTTTC. Translation: CASRLQGRSSGANVLTF. This chain links TRBV4-2 with TRBJ2-6; 7 bases fit TRBD1. Germline lookup yields CDR1 LGHNA and CDR2 YNFKEQ. The CDR3 length is 17 residues. The trim removed 6 bases at V and 0 bases at J, leaving 8 bases unmatched.

CDR3 nucleotide sequence: TGTGCCAGCAGTTTTGAGGGACCGAACACTGAAGCTTTCTTT. This codes for CASSFEGPNTEAFF. The gene calls are TRBV27 and TRBJ1-1, with a tentative D call TRBD1 (5 bases). V shed 3 bases and J shed 1 base, with 9 bases lying between them. The germline V gene has CDR1 MNHEY and CDR2 SMNVEV (reference sequence). The CDR3 extends over 14 amino acids.

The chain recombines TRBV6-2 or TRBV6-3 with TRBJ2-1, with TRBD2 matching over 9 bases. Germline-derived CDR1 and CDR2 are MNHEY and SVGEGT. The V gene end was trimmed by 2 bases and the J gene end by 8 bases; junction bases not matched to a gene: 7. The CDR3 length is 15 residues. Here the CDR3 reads CASSYDAGGPYEQFF. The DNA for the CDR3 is TGTGCCAGCAGTTACGACGCGGGAGGGCCCTATGAGCAGTTCTTC.

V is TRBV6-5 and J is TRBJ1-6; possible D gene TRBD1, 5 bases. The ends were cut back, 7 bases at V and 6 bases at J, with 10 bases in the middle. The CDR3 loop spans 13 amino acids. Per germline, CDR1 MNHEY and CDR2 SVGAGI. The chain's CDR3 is CASKQGGNSPLHF. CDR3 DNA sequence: TGTGCCAGCAAGCAGGGAGGTAATTCACCCCTCCACTTT.

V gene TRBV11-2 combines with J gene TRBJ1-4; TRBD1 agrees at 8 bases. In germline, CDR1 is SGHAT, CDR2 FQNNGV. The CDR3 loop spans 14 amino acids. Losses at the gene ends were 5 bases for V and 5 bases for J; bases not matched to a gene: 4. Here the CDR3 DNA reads TGTGCCAGCAGCCGACAGGGGCTGAATGAAAAACTGTTTTTT. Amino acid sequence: CASSRQGLNEKLFF. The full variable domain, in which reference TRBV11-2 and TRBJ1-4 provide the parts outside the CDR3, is EAGVAQSPRYKIIEKRQSVAFWCNPISGHATLYWYQQILGQGPKLLIQFQNNGVVDDSQLPKDRFSAERLKGVDSTLKIQPAKLEDSAVYLCASSRQGLNEKLFFGSGTQLSVL.